Listed below are T cell receptor beta chains from one sample, sequenced in a study of T cell responses to AZD1222 COVID-19 vaccine. Measured with immunoSEQ multiplex PCR; TCRdb has only the in-frame clones, and not every one. The sample lists some 170,000 clones; around 87% were seen once. The sample here was peripheral blood, taken 28 days after the second AZD1222 dose. These receptors were taken from an adult who received the AZD1222 COVID-19 vaccine. Both conserved end residues are part of each CDR3. The order of the fields is D gene, clone size, V gene, J gene, CDR3 protein, CDR3 DNA. D genes are given only for firm matches. Size is omitted from some rows. Given values are once, few, many or a class for expanded clones.

NA	NA	TRBV10-1	TRBJ1-1	CASSGIQAMDSREAFF	TGCGCCAGCAGCGGAATACAGGCGATGGATTCACGGGAAGCTTTCTTT
NA	NA	TRBV7-9	TRBJ1-2	CASSLRGYTF	TGTGCCAGCAGCTTGAGGGGCTACACCTTC
NA	NA	TRBV19	TRBJ1-3	CASSTGLVSGNTIYF	TGTGCCAGTAGTACGGGACTGGTCTCTGGAAACACCATATATTTT
TRBD1	medium-sized	TRBV20-1	TRBJ1-3	CSASHRGLGNTIYF	TGCAGTGCTAGTCACAGGGGGCTAGGAAACACCATATATTTT
NA	NA	TRBV7-2	TRBJ1-1	CASTWGTRPEAFF	TGTGCCAGCACCTGGGGGACCCGCCCTGAAGCTTTCTTT
NA	once	TRBV12-3/TRBV12-4	TRBJ1-5	CASSLISQPQHF	TGTGCCAGCAGTTTAATTTCTCAGCCCCAGCATTTT
NA	NA	TRBV29-1	TRBJ1-2	CSLGSDYGYTF	TGCAGCCTGGGGTCAGACTATGGCTACACCTTC
TRBD1	once	TRBV29-1	TRBJ2-5	CSGRTGPETQYF	TGCAGCGGGAGGACAGGTCCGGAGACCCAGTACTTC
NA	once	TRBV5-1	TRBJ1-2	CASSGPANYGYTF	TGCGCCAGCAGCGGGCCCGCTAACTATGGCTACACCTTC
NA	NA	TRBV7-9	TRBJ1-5	CASSLDGPEPPQHF	TGTGCCAGCAGCTTAGACGGCCCTGAGCCGCCCCAGCATTTT
NA	NA	TRBV20-1	TRBJ2-1	CSASRYSLNNEQFF	TGCAGTGCTAGTAGGTACTCCTTGAACAATGAGCAGTTCTTC
NA	NA	TRBV5-5	TRBJ2-6	CASSLGLNQGPRVGANVLTF	TGTGCCAGCAGCTTGGGGCTTAATCAGGGGCCCAGGGTTGGGGCCAACGTCCTGACTTTC
NA	NA	TRBV30	TRBJ1-2	CAWNRDLADIHGYTF	TGTGCCTGGAACCGGGACCTTGCCGATATCCATGGCTACACCTTC
TRBD1	NA	TRBV19	TRBJ2-2	CASSDSGTALTGELFF	TGTGCCAGTAGTGACTCCGGGACAGCCTTAACCGGGGAGCTGTTTTTT
NA	NA	TRBV7-2	TRBJ2-7	CASSLGSVTSSYEQYF	TGTGCCAGCAGCTTAGGGTCGGTCACTAGCTCCTACGAGCAGTACTTC
NA	NA	TRBV12-3/TRBV12-4	TRBJ1-2	CASSPEPVYGYTF	TGTGCCAGCAGTCCCGAACCCGTCTATGGCTACACCTTC
NA	NA	TRBV19	TRBJ1-1	CASSLWGGVSVEAFF	TGTGCCAGTTCCCTGTGGGGGGGCGTTTCAGTTGAAGCTTTCTTT
NA	NA	TRBV6-5	TRBJ2-7	CASSYGPGRSSYEQYF	TGTGCCAGCAGTTACGGTCCAGGGAGGTCCTCCTACGAGCAGTACTTC
NA	NA	TRBV14	TRBJ1-4	CASSRYLSGIENEKLFF	TGTGCCAGCAGCCGCTATCTTTCGGGGATCGAAAATGAAAAACTGTTTTTT
NA	NA	TRBV11-3	TRBJ2-7	CASSLGTVSEQYF	TGTGCCAGCAGCTTAGGGACCGTTTCCGAGCAGTACTTC
TRBD2	NA	TRBV9	TRBJ2-3	CASSVLAGADTQYF	TGTGCCAGCAGCGTCTTGGCGGGGGCAGATACGCAGTATTTT
TRBD2	NA	TRBV27	TRBJ2-3	CASGGGSTDTQYF	TGTGCCAGCGGCGGGGGGAGCACAGATACGCAGTATTTT
TRBD1	once	TRBV29-1	TRBJ2-7	CSVGKDRVTYEQYF	TGCAGCGTTGGGAAGGACAGGGTGACTTACGAGCAGTACTTC
NA	NA	TRBV6-6	TRBJ1-6	CASSSDVTYSPLHF	TGTGCCAGCAGTTCGGACGTTACCTATTCACCCCTCCACTTT
TRBD2	NA	TRBV27	TRBJ2-1	CASSWQRGGLSYNEQFF	TGTGCCAGCAGTTGGCAGCGGGGGGGCCTTTCCTACAATGAGCAGTTCTTC
TRBD1	once	TRBV27	TRBJ1-1	CASTMGTATNTEAFF	TGTGCCAGCACCATGGGGACAGCAACTAACACTGAAGCTTTCTTT
NA	NA	TRBV11-2	TRBJ2-2	CASRVGGELFF	TGTGCCAGCAGAGTAGGCGGGGAGCTGTTTTTT
NA	NA	TRBV5-5	TRBJ1-1	CASSPPLGSLNTEAFF	TGTGCCAGCAGCCCGCCTTTGGGAAGCCTGAACACTGAAGCTTTCTTT
TRBD2	NA	TRBV5-6	TRBJ2-1	CASIRTSGGAYNEQFF	TGTGCCAGCATCAGGACTAGCGGGGGGGCCTACAATGAGCAGTTCTTC
NA	NA	TRBV24-1	TRBJ2-1	CATIRWQDEQFF	TGTGCCACCATAAGGTGGCAGGATGAGCAGTTCTTC
NA	NA	TRBV30	TRBJ2-1	CAWTFVGSPYNEQFF	TGTGCCTGGACGTTTGTAGGGTCACCCTACAATGAGCAGTTCTTC
TRBD1	NA	TRBV5-1	TRBJ2-3	CASSFQGARTDTQYF	TGCGCCAGCAGCTTCCAGGGGGCACGCACAGATACGCAGTATTTT
NA	NA	TRBV27	TRBJ2-2	CASSLSGAGELFF	TGTGCCAGCAGTCTTTCGGGGGCCGGGGAGCTGTTTTTT
NA	few	TRBV3-1/TRBV3-2	TRBJ2-1	CASSPGALSSYNEQFF	TGTGCCAGCAGCCCGGGGGCCCTGAGCTCCTACAATGAGCAGTTCTTC
NA	NA	TRBV5-1	TRBJ2-2	CASSWLNTGELFF	TGCGCCAGCTCATGGTTGAACACCGGGGAGCTGTTTTTT
NA	NA	TRBV5-1	TRBJ2-3	CASSPEPRGSTDTQYF	TGCGCCAGCAGTCCGGAGCCGCGGGGTTCCACAGATACGCAGTATTTT
NA	NA	TRBV30	TRBJ2-7	CAWTGLLSEQYF	TGTGCCTGGACAGGGCTTTTATCCGAGCAGTACTTC
NA	NA	TRBV11-1	TRBJ2-1	CASSVYLGGKHNEQFF	TGTGCCAGCAGCGTATATTTGGGAGGTAAACACAATGAGCAGTTCTTC
NA	NA	TRBV7-2	TRBJ1-2	CASSYGPVEVVGYTF	TGTGCCAGCAGCTACGGACCAGTGGAGGTCGTTGGCTACACCTTC
TRBD1	NA	TRBV11-2	TRBJ1-1	CASSPNRGNTEAFF	TGTGCCAGCAGCCCAAACAGGGGGAACACTGAAGCTTTCTTT
TRBD1	NA	TRBV6-5	TRBJ1-5	CASSTGGQLNQPQHF	TGTGCCAGCAGCACAGGGGGACAGCTCAATCAGCCCCAGCATTTT
NA	NA	TRBV2	TRBJ1-6	CASRNRQDSPLHF	TGTGCCAGCAGGAATAGACAGGATTCACCCCTCCACTTT
NA	NA	TRBV9	TRBJ1-2	CASSIRDDGRGYTF	TGTGCCAGCAGCATACGGGACGACGGACGAGGCTACACCTTC
TRBD1	NA	TRBV11-3	TRBJ2-2	CASSLVGGRTGELFF	TGTGCCAGCAGCTTAGTAGGGGGCCGAACCGGGGAGCTGTTTTTT
NA	NA	TRBV18	TRBJ1-1	CASSPRTATRITEAFF	TGTGCCAGCTCTCCCAGGACAGCCACAAGGATCACTGAAGCTTTCTTT
NA	NA	TRBV5-4	TRBJ1-1	CASSFWGNTEAFF	TGTGCCAGCAGCTTTTGGGGGAACACTGAAGCTTTCTTT
NA	few	TRBV2	TRBJ1-1	CASSERGGTEAFF	TGTGCCAGCAGTGAACGGGGTGGCACTGAAGCTTTCTTT
TRBD2	NA	TRBV3-1/TRBV3-2	TRBJ2-5	CASSQEFTSGGAETQYF	TGTGCCAGCAGCCAAGAGTTTACTAGCGGGGGGGCAGAGACCCAGTACTTC
NA	NA	TRBV20-1	TRBJ2-3	CSARVADTQYF	TGCAGTGCTAGAGTAGCAGATACGCAGTATTTT
TRBD1	NA	TRBV25-1	TRBJ2-5	CASSGSGGTKTQYF	TGTGCCAGCAGTGGTTCAGGGGGCACGAAGACCCAGTACTTC
TRBD2	NA	TRBV9	TRBJ2-3	CASSLQAGGRGTDTQYF	TGTGCCAGCAGCTTACAGGCGGGGGGCAGGGGAACAGATACGCAGTATTTT
NA	few	TRBV5-4	TRBJ2-7	CASSYGTDTYEQYF	TGTGCCAGCAGCTACGGGACGGATACCTACGAGCAGTACTTC